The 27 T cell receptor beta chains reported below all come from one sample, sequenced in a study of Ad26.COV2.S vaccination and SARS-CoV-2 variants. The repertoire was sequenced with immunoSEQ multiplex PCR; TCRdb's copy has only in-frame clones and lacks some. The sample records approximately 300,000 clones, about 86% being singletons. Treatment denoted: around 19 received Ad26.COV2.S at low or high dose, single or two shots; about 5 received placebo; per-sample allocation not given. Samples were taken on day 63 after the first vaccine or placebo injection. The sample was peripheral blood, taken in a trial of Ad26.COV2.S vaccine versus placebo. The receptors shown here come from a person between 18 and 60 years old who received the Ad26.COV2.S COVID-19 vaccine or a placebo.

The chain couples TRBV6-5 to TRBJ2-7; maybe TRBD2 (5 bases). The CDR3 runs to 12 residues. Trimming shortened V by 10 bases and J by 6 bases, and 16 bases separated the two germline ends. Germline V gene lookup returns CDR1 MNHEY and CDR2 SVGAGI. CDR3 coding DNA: TGTGCCACCGGGGAATCCGCGGGCGAGCAGTACTTC. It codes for CATGESAGEQYF.

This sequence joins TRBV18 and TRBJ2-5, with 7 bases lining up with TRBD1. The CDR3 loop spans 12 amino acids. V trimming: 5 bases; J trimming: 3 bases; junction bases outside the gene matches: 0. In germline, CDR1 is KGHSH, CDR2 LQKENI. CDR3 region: CASSDREETQYF. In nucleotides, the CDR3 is TGTGCCAGCTCAGACAGGGAAGAGACCCAGTACTTC.

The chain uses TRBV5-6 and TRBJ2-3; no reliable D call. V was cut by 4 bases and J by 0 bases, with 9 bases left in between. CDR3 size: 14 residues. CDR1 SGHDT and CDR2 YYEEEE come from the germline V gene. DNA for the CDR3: TGTGCCAGCAGCGGACCAAGAAGCACAGATACGCAGTATTTT. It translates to CASSGPRSTDTQYF.

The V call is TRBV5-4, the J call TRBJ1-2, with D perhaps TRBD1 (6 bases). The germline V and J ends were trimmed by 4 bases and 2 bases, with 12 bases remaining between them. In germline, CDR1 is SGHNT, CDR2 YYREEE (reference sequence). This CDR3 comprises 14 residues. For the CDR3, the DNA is TGTGCCAGCAGCGGAAAACAGGGAAACTATGGCTACACCTTC. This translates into CASSGKQGNYGYTF. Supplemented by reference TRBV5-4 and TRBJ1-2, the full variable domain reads ETGVTQSPTHLIKTRGQQVTLRCSSQSGHNTVSWYQQALGQGPQFIFQYYREEENGRGNFPPRFSGLQFPNYSSELNVNALELDDSALYLCASSGKQGNYGYTFGSGTRLTVV.

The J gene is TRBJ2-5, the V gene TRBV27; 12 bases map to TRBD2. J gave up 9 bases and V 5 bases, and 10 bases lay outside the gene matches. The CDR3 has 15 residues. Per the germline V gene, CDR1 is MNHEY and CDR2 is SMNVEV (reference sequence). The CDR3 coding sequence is TGTGCCAGCAGTATTACCGGGACTAGCGGGTCGGCCCAGTACTTC. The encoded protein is CASSITGTSGSAQYF.

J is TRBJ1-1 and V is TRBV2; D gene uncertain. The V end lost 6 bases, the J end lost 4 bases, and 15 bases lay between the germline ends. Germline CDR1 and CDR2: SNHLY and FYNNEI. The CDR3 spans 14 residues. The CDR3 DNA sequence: TGTGCCAGCAGGAACAGAGCCCCGGCCACTGAAGCTTTCTTT. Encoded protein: CASRNRAPATEAFF.

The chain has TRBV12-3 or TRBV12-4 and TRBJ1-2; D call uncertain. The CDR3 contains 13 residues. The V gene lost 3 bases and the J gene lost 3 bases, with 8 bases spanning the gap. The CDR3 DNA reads TGTGCCAGCAGTTTTTCGGGAGACTATGGCTACACCTTC. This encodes CASSFSGDYGYTF.

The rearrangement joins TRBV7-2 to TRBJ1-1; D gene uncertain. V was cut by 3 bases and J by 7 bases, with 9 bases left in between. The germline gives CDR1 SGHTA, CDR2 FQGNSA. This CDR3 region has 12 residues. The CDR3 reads CASSFKPGEAFF. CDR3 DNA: TGTGCCAGCAGCTTTAAACCGGGTGAAGCTTTCTTT.

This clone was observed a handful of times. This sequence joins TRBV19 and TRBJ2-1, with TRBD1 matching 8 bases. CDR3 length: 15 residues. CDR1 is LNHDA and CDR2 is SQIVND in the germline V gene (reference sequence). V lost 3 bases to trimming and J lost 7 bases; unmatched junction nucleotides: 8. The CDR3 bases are TGTGCCAGTAGTATTTCACCAGGGGGCAGGAATGAGCAGTTCTTC. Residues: CASSISPGGRNEQFF.

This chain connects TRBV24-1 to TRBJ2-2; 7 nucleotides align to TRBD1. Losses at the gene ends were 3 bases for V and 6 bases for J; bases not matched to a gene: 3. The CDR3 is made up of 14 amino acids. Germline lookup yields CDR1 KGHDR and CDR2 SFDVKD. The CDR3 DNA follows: TGTGCCACCAGTGATCCGACAGGGTCCGGGGAGCTGTTTTTT. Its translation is CATSDPTGSGELFF.

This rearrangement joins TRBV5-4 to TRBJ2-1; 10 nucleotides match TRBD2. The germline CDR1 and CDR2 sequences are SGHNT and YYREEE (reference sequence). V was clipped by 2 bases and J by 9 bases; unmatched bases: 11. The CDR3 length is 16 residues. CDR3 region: CASSFPKRGGSSEQFF. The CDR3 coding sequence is TGTGCCAGCAGCTTTCCCAAGCGGGGGGGCTCCAGTGAGCAGTTCTTC.

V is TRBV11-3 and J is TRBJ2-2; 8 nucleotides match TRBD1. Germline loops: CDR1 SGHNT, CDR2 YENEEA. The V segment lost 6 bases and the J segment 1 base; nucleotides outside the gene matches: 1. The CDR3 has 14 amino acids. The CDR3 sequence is CASRGTGNTGELFF. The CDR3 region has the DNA TGTGCCAGCAGAGGGACAGGGAACACCGGGGAGCTGTTTTTT.

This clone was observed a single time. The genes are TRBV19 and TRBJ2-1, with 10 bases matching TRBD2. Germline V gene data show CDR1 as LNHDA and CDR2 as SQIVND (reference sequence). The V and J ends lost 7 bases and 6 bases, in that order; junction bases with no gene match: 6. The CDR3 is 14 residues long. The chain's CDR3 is CASTPGLAPNEQFF. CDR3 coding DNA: TGTGCCAGTACTCCGGGACTAGCGCCCAATGAGCAGTTCTTC.

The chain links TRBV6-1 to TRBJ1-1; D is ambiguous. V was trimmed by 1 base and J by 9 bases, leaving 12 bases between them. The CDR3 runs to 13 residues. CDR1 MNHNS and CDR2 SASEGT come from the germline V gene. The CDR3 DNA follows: TGTGCCAGCAGTGAAGGCTACCTCTCACAAGCTTTCTTT. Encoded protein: CASSEGYLSQAFF.

The CDR3 loop is CASSEFGRSYGYTF. The CDR3, as DNA: TGTGCCAGCAGTGAATTTGGCAGATCCTATGGCTACACCTTC. The genes are TRBV6-1 and TRBJ1-2; D call uncertain. Germline V gene data show CDR1 as MNHNS and CDR2 as SASEGT. This CDR3 region has 14 residues. Between the trimmed V and J ends, which lost 2 bases and 4 bases, there was a span of 11 bases.

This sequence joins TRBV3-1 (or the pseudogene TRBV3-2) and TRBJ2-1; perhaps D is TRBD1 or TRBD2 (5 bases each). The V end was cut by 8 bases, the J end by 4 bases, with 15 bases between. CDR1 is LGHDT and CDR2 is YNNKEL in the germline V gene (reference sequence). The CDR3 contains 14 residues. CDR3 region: CASDGGGLYNEQFF. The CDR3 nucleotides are TGTGCCAGCGATGGGGGTGGCCTTTACAATGAGCAGTTCTTC.

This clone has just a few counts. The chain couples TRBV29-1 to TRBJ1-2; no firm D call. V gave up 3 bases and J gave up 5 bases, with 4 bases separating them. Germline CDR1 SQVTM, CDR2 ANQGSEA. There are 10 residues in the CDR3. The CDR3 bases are TGCAGCGTTGATTCGTATGGCTACACCTTC. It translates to CSVDSYGYTF.

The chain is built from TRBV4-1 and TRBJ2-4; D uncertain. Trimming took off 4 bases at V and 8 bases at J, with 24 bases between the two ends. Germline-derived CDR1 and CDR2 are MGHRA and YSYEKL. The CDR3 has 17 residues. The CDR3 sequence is CASSRVLIGSSRDIQYF. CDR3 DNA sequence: TGCGCCAGCAGCCGCGTCCTTATCGGCAGTTCAAGAGACATTCAGTACTTC.

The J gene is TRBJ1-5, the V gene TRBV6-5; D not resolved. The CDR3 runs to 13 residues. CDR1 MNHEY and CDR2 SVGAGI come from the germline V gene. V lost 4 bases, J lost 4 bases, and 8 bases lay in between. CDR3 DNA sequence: TGTGCCAGCAGTTTACGGGAGAATCAGCCCCAGCATTTT. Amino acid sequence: CASSLRENQPQHF.

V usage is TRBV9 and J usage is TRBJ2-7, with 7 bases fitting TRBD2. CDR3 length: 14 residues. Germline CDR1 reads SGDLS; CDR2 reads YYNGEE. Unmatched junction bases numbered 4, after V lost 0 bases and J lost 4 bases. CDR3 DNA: TGTGCCAGCAGCGTAGACGGGGGGACGTACGAGCAGTACTTC. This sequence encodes CASSVDGGTYEQYF.

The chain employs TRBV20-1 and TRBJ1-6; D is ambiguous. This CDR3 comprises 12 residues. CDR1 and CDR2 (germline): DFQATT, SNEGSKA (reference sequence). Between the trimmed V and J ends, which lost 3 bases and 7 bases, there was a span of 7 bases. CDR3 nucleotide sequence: TGCAGTGCTAGTGGGGTGAATTCACCCCTCCACTTT. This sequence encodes CSASGVNSPLHF.

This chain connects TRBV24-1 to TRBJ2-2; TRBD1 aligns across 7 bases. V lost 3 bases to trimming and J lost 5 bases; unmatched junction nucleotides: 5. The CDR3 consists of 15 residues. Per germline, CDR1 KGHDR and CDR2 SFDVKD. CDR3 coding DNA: TGTGCCACCAGTGATACAGGGGCTGGGACCGGGGAGCTGTTTTTT. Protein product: CATSDTGAGTGELFF.

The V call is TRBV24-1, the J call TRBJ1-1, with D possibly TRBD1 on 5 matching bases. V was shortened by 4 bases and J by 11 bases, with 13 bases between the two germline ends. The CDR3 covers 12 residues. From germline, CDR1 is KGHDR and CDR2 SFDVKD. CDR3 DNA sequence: TGTGCCACCAGTGACTCCCAGGGTCGCGCTTTCTTT. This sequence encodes CATSDSQGRAFF.

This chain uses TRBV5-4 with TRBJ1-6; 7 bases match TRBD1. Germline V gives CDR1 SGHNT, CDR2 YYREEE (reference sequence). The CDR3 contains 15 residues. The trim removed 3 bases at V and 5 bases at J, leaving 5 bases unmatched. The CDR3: CASSWAGTDNSPLHF. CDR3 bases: TGTGCCAGCAGCTGGGCCGGGACAGATAATTCACCCCTCCACTTT.

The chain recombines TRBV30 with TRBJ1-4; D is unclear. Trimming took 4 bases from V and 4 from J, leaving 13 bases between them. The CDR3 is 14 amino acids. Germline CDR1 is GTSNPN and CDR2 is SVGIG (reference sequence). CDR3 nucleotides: TGTGCCTGGAATGCGATGGGCTATAATGAAAAACTGTTTTTT. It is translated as CAWNAMGYNEKLFF.

CDR3 in amino acids: CASSLAQGQADEKLFF. CDR3 DNA sequence: TGCGCCAGCAGCTTGGCCCAAGGACAGGCGGATGAAAAACTGTTTTTT. The J gene is TRBJ1-4, the V gene TRBV5-1; 7 bases are a match to TRBD1. Germline-derived CDR1 and CDR2 are SGHRS and YFSETQ. The CDR3 has 16 residues. V was clipped by 0 bases and J by 6 bases; unmatched bases: 8.

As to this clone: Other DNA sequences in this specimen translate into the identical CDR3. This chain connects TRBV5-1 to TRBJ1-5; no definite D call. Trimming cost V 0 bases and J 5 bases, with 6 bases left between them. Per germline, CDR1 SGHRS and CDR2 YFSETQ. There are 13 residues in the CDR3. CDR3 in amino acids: CASSLDSDQPQHF. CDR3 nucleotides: TGCGCCAGCAGCTTGGATTCGGATCAGCCCCAGCATTTT.